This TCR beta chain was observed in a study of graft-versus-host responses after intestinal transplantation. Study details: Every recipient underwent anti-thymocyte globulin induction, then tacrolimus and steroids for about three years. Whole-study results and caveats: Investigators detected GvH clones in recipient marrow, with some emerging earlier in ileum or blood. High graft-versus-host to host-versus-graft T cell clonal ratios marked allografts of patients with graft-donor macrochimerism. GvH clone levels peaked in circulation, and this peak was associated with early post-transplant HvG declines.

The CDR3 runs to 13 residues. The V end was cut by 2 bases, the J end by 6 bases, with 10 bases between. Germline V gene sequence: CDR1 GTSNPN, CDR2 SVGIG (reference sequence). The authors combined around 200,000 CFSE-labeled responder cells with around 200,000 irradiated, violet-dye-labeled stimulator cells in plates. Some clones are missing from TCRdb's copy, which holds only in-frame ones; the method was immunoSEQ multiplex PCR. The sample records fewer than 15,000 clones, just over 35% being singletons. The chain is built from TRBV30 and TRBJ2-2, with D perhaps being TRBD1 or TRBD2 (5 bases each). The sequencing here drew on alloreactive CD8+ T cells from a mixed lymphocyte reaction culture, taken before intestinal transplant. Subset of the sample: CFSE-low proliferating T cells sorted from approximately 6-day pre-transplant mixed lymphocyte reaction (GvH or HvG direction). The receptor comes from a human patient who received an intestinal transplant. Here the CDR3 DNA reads TGTGCCTGGAGTCATATGGGGGCCGGGGAGCTGTTTTTT. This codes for CAWSHMGAGELFF.